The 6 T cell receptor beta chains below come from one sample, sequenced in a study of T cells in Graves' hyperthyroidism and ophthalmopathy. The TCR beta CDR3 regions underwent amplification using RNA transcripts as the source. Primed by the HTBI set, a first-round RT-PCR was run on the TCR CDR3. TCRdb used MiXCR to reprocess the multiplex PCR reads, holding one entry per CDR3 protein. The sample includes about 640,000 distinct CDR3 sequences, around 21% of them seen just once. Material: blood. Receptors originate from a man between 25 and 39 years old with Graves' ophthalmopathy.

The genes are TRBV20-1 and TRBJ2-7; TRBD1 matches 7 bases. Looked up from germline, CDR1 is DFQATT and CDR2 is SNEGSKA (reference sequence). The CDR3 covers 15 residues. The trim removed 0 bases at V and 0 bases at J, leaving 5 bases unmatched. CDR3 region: CSAREADRISYEQYF. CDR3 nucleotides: TGCAGTGCTAGAGAAGCGGACAGGATCTCCTACGAGCAGTACTTC.

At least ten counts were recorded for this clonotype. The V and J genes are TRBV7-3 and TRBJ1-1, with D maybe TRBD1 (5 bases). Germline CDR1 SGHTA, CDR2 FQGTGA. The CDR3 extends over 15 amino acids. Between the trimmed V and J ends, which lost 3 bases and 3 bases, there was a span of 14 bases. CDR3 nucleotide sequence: TGTGCCAGCAGCTTGGGAGGGGCGGAAGACACTGAAGCTTTCTTT. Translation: CASSLGGAEDTEAFF.

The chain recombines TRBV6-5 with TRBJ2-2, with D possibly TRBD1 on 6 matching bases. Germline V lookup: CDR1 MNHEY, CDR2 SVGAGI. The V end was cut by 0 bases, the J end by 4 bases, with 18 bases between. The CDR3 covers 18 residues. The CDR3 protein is CASSYSFARQGSTGELFF. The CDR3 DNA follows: TGTGCCAGCAGTTACTCGTTCGCCAGGCAGGGGAGCACCGGGGAGCTGTTTTTT.

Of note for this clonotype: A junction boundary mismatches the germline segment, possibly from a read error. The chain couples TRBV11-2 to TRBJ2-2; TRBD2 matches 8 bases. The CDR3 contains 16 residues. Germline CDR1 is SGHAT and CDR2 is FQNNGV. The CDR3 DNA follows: TGTGCCAGCAGCTCACCCCGGGACCTGCAAAGCGGGGGGCTGTTTTTT. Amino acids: CASSSPRDLQSGGLFF.

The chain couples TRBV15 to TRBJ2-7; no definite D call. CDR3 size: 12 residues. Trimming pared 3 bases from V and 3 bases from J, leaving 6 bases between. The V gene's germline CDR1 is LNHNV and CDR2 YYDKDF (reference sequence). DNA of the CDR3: TGTGCCACCAGCAGGGACCACTACGAGCAGTACTTC. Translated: CATSRDHYEQYF.

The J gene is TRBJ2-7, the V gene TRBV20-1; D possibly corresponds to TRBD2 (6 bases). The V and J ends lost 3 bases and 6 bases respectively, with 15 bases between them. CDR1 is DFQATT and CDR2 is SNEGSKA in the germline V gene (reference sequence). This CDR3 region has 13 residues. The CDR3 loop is CSASPGTFVEQYF. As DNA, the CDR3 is TGCAGTGCTAGTCCAGGGACTTTTGTCGAGCAGTACTTC.